This T cell receptor beta chain was recorded in a study of PD-1 blockade in classical Hodgkin lymphoma. Trimming stripped 0 bases from V and 1 base from J, with 9 bases between. Germline V gene lookup returns CDR1 SGHNT and CDR2 YYREEE (reference sequence). This CDR3 spans 15 amino acids. TCRdb's table, derived via immunoSEQ multiplex PCR, lists solely in-frame clones and lacks some. The data contain around 100,000 clones, over 75% of them singletons. In regard to this clone: Its specificity is not known.

Points from the study as a whole: Patients starting nivolumab under 1 year after ASCT were excluded.

The time point was: cycle 4 day 1 (C4D1), after more than 5 weeks of nivolumab. Every patient relapsed after autologous stem cell transplantation, and brentuximab vedotin exposure varied. This clonotype was obtained from a human donor with classical Hodgkin lymphoma. The source was peripheral blood mononuclear cells (PBMCs), collected before the fourth cycle of nivolumab. The rearrangement uses TRBV5-4 and TRBJ2-3; D is perhaps TRBD1 (5 bases). The CDR3 region is CASSLEVGRTDTQYF. The CDR3 nucleotides are TGTGCCAGCAGCTTGGAGGTGGGGCGCACAGATACGCAGTATTTT.